This T cell receptor (beta chain) originates from a study of T-cell reconstitution after alpha-beta-depleted transplantation in children. Overall study results and limits: At day 60, the high TCRbeta diversity found in some patients originated from recipient T cells and thymic progenitors that had survived. When one year had passed after transplant, most T-cell counts and diversity came from newly produced T cells.

Germline CDR1 reads LNHNV; CDR2 reads YYDKDF (reference sequence). The CDR3 has 17 residues. V lost 3 bases, J lost 3 bases, and 5 bases stayed unmatched. This clonotype has more than one count but fewer than ten. Its target is not known. Unique molecular identifiers were built into the TCRbeta library. TCRdb processed the PCR reads anew with MiXCR; each CDR3 protein has one entry. The sample has hundreds of thousands of distinct CDR3 sequences, about an eighth seen once. This TCR derives from a male patient aged 10 to 17 who had a stem cell transplant for acute myeloid leukemia, so the T cells may come from the graft donor. The chain combines TRBV15 with TRBJ2-3, with 14 bases aligning to TRBD2. The sample in question was PBMCs, mostly from graft donor cells, obtained 360 days after TCRalphabeta/CD19-depleted stem cell transplant. The CDR3, as DNA: TGTGCCACCAGCAGGTGGGGACTAGCGGGAGTTACAGATACGCAGTATTTT. Protein sequence: CATSRWGLAGVTDTQYF. The full variable domain, rest sourced from reference TRBV15 and TRBJ2-3, is DAMVIQNPRYQVTQFGKPVTLSCSQTLNHNVMYWYQQKSSQAPKLLFHYYDKDFNNEADTPDNFQSRRPNTSFCFLDIRSPGLGDTAMYLCATSRWGLAGVTDTQYFGPGTRLTVL.